This TCR beta chain was identified in a study of cytomegalovirus exposure and HLA in healthy donors. With respect to this clone: The sample holds other DNA sequences that translate to the same CDR3.

Vbeta (60) and Jbeta (13) primers were used in the PCR. Sequencing used immunoSEQ multiplex PCR; TCRdb keeps in-frame clones, though not all of them. Its listing shows 93,000 or so clones. Germline V gene lookup returns CDR1 LGHNA and CDR2 YNFKEQ. The CDR3 consists of 15 residues. Trimming at V came to 2 bases and at J to 8 bases, leaving 6 bases not matched to a gene. The sequenced material came from PBMCs. The rearrangement joins TRBV4-2 to TRBJ2-1, with 10 bases identical to TRBD2. This sequence originates from a man in his forties in good health and CMV-seronegative. CDR3 sequence reads: CASSQRSGGADEQFF. As DNA, the CDR3 is TGTGCCAGCAGCCAAAGGAGCGGGGGGGCCGATGAGCAGTTCTTC.